This TCR beta chain was recorded in a study of T cell repertoires in cytomegalovirus infection. Many counts were recorded for this clonotype. What it binds is unknown. V was cut by 3 bases and J by 6 bases, with 17 bases left in between. Germline CDR1 is SGHVS and CDR2 is FQNEAQ. This CDR3 contains 15 residues. TCRdb ran MiXCR on the reads and lists one entry per CDR3 protein. The table includes about 920,000 distinct CDR3 sequences, more than 25% detected once. The sample in question was cultured CD8+ T cells from PBMCs, obtained from culture after CMV antigen stimulation. This clonotype originated in a human donor in good health (CMV status not recorded). Some clones in this sample may be carry-over from other donors' samples. The J gene is TRBJ1-1, the V gene TRBV7-8, with D tentatively TRBD1 (5 bases). CDR3 bases: TGTGCCAGCAGCTTTGGGTCGGGGGGGTACCCTGAAGCTTTCTTT. Protein product: CASSFGSGGYPEAFF.